This TCR beta chain was sequenced in a study of PD-1 and CTLA-4 blockade in melanoma. The CDR3 spans 14 residues. The germline V and J ends were trimmed by 1 base and 5 bases, with 9 bases remaining between them. Germline V gene lookup returns CDR1 MNHNS and CDR2 SASEGT. Method: immunoSEQ multiplex PCR; TCRdb's copy keeps in-frame clones and lacks some. The sample includes some 29,000 clones, 85% to 90% of them seen just once. This clone appeared once. The V gene is TRBV6-1, the J gene TRBJ1-5; the D gene is possibly TRBD1 (5 bases). The receptor's source is a human donor with melanoma. This material consisted of CD8+ T cells from peripheral blood, taken before anti-PD-1 treatment. The CDR3 loop is CASSEGTSHQPQHF. DNA of the CDR3: TGTGCCAGCAGTGAAGGGACAAGTCATCAGCCCCAGCATTTT.